In its sample, the clone carrying this T cell receptor (beta chain) was seen a few times. One heparinised blood draw averaging roughly 120 mL was given by each donor. Populations obtained by sorting all exceeded 98% purity. Reverse transcribing all isolated RNA meant expressed TCRB transcripts were sequenced. Produced via immunoSEQ multiplex PCR; TCRdb's table is partial and in-frame only. The top ten hold under 0.055% of the sample, which has fewer than 350,000 clones, about 18% seen once. These data belong to a study of beta chain features in type 1 diabetes. The V gene lost 1 base and the J gene lost 3 bases, with 9 bases spanning the gap. The CDR3 consists of 14 residues. CDR1 is MNHNS and CDR2 is SASEGT in the germline V gene.

The sequencing input was naive CD4+ T cells from blood. The clonotype comes from a woman in her late teens or twenties in good health. The genes are TRBV6-1 and TRBJ1-2; D remains unclear. In nucleotides, the CDR3 is TGTGCCAGCAGTGAAGACAGACGAGACTATGGCTACACCTTC. Protein product: CASSEDRRDYGYTF.